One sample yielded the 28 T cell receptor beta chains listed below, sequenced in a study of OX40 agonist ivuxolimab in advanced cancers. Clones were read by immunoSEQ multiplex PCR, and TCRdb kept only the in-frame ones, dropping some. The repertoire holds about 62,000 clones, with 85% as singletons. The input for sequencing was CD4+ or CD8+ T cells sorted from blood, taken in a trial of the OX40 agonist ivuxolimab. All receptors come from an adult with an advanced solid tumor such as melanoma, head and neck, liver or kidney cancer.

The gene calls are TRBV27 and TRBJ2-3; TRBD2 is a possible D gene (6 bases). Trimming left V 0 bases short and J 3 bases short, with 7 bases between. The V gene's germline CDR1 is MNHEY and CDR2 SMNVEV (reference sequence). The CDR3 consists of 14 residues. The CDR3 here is CASSLSLATDTQYF. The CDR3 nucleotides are TGTGCCAGCAGTTTATCTCTAGCGACAGATACGCAGTATTTT.

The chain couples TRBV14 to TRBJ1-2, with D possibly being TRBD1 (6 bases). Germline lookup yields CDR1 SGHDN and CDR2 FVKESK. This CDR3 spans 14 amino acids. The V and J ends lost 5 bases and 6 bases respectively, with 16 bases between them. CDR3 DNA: TGTGCCAGCAGCTTTCTACAGGGAGGAGATGGCTACACCTTC. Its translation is CASSFLQGGDGYTF.

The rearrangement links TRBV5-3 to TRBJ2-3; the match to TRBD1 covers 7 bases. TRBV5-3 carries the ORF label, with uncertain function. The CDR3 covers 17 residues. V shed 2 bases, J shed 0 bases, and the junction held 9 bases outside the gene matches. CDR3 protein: CARSFLRQGLSTDTQYF. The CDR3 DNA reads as TGTGCCAGAAGCTTCCTTCGACAGGGCCTTAGCACAGATACGCAGTATTTT.

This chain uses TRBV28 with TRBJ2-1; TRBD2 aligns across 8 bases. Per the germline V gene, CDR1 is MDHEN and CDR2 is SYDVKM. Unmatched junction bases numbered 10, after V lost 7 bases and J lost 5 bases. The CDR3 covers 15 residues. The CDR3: CASNSAGTRNNEQFF. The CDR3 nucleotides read TGTGCCAGCAACTCCGCCGGGACTAGAAACAATGAGCAGTTCTTC.

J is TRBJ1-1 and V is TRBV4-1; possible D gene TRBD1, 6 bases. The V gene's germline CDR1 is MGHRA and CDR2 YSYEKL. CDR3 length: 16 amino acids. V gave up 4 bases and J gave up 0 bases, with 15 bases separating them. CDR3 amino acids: CASSLDPGAVNTEAFF. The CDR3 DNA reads TGCGCCAGCAGCCTTGATCCGGGGGCAGTGAACACTGAAGCTTTCTTT.

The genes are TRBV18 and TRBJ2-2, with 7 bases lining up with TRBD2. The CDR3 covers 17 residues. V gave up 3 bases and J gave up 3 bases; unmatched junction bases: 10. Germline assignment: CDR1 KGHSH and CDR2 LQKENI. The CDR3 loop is CASSPPTSSGHTGELFF. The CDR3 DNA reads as TGTGCCAGCTCACCCCCAACATCTAGCGGCCACACCGGGGAGCTGTTTTTT.

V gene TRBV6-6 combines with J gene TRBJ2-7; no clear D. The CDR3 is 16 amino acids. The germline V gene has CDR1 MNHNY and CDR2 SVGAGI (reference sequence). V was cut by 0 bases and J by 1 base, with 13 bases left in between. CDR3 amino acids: CASSYSFTVSSYEQYF. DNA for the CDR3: TGTGCCAGCAGTTACTCGTTCACAGTTAGTTCCTACGAGCAGTACTTC.

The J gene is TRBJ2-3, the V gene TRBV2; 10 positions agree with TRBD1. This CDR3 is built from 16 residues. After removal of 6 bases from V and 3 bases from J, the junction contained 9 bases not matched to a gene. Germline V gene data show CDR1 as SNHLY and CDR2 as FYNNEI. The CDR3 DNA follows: TGTGCCAGCAGGAGACAGGGGGCATGGGAGACAGATACGCAGTATTTT. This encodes CASRRQGAWETDTQYF.

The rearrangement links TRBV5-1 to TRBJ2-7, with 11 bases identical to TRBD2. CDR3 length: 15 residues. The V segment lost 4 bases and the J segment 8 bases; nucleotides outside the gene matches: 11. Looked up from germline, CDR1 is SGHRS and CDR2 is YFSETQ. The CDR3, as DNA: TGCGCCAGCAGCGCAATGACTAGCGGGAACAACAAGCAGTACTTC. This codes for CASSAMTSGNNKQYF.

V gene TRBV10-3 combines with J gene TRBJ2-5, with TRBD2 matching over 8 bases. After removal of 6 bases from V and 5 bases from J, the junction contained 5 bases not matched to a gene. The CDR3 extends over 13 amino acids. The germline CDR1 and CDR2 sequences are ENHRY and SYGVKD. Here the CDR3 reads CAISRTGGETQYF. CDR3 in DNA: TGTGCCATCAGCCGGACGGGAGGGGAGACCCAGTACTTC.

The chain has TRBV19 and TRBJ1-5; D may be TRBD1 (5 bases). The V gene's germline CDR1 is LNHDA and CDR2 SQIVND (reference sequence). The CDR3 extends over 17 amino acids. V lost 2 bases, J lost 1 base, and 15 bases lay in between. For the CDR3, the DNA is TGTGCCAGTAGTATATATTCCCCCGGGGGGAGCAATCAGCCCCAGCATTTT. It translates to CASSIYSPGGSNQPQHF.

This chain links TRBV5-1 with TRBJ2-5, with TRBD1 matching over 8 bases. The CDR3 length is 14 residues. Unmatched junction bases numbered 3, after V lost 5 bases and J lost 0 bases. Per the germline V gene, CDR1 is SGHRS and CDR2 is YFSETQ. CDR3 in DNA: TGCGCCAGCAGGACAGGGGAGTACCAAGAGACCCAGTACTTC. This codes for CASRTGEYQETQYF.

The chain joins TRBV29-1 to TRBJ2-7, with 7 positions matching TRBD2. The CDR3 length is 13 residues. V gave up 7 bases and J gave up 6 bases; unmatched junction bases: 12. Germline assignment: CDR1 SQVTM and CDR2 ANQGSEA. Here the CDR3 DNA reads TGCAGCGCCGAGGGAGGGTTCGGCTTCGAGCAGTACTTC. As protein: CSAEGGFGFEQYF.

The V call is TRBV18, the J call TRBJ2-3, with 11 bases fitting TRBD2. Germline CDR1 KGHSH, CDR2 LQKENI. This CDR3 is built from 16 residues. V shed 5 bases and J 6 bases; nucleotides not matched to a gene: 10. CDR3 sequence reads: CASSSGSGRAFDTQYF. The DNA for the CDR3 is TGTGCCAGCTCAAGCGGTAGCGGGAGGGCCTTTGATACGCAGTATTTT.

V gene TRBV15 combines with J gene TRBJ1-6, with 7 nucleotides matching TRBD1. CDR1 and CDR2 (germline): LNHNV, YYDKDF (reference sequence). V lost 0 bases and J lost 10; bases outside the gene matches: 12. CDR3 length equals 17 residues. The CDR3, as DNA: TGTGCCACCAGCAGAGACGGACAGGCCCGTTTGGTATCACCCCTCCACTTT. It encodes CATSRDGQARLVSPLHF.

The CDR3 DNA reads TGTGCCAGCATCCGGGTGGCTAGCGGTCCCCAAGAGACCCAGTACTTC. Protein: CASIRVASGPQETQYF. The V call is TRBV7-2, the J call TRBJ2-5; 7 bases map to TRBD2. Germline CDR1 is SGHTA and CDR2 is FQGNSA. With 7 bases clipped from V and 1 base from J, the junction kept 12 bases outside the gene matches. The CDR3 is 16 residues long.

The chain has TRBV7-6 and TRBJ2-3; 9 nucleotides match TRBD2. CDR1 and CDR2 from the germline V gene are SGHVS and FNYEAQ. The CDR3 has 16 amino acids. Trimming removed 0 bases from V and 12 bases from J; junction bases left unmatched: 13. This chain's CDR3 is CASSLAMLGGRAQQYF. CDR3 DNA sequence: TGTGCCAGCAGCTTAGCTATGCTCGGCGGGAGGGCCCAACAGTATTTT.

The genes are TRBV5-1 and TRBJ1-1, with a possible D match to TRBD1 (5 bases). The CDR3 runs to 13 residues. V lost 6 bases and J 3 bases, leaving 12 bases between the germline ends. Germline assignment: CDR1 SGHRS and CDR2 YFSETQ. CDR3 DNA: TGCGCCAGCACTATGGGGGGAGACACTGAAGCTTTCTTT. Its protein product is CASTMGGDTEAFF.

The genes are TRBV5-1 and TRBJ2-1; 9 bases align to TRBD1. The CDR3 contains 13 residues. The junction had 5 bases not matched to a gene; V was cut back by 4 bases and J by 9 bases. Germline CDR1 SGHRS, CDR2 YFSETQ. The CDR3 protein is CASSRDRASEQFF. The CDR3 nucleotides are TGCGCCAGCAGCAGGGACAGGGCGAGTGAGCAGTTCTTC.

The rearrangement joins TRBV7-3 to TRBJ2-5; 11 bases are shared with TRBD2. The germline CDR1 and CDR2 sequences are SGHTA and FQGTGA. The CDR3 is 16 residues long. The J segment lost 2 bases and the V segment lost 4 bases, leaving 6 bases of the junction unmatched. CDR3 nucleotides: TGTGCCAGCAGCTCCCCCGGGACTAGCGGACAAGAGACCCAGTACTTC. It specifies CASSSPGTSGQETQYF.

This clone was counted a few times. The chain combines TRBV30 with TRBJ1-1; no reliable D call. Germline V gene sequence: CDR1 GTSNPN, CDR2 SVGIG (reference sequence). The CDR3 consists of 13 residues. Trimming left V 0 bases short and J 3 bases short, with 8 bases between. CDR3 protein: CAWSVRGYTEAFF. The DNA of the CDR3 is TGTGCCTGGAGTGTACGAGGGTACACTGAAGCTTTCTTT.

The CDR3 sequence is CASSIKTGASGNTIYF. The CDR3 nucleotides are TGTGCCAGCAGCATAAAGACGGGAGCCTCTGGAAACACCATATATTTT. This chain links TRBV12-1 with TRBJ1-3. TRBV12-1 is a pseudogene segment. CDR3 size: 16 residues.

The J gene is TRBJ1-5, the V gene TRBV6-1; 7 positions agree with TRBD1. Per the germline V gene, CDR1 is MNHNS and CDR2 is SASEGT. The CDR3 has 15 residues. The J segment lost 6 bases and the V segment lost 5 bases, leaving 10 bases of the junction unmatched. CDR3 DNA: TGTGCCAGCAGTTCCCGGAGGGGGCAGGGTCAGCCCCAGCATTTT. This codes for CASSSRRGQGQPQHF.

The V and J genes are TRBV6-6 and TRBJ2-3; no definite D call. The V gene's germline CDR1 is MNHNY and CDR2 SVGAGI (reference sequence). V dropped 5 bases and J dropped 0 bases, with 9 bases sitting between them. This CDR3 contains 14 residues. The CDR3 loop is CASSRTFSTDTQYF. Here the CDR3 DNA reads TGTGCCAGCAGTCGTACATTTAGCACAGATACGCAGTATTTT.

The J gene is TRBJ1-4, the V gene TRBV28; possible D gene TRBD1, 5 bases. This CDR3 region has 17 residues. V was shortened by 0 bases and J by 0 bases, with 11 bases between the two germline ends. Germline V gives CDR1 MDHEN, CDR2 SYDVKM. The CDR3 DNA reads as TGTGCCAGCAGTTTATGGCTGACAGACCCAACTAATGAAAAACTGTTTTTT. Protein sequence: CASSLWLTDPTNEKLFF.

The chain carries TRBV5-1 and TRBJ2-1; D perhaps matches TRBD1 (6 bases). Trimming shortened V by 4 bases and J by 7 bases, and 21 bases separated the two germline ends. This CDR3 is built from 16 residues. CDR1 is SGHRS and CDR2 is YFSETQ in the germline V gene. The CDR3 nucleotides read TGCGCCAGCAGCCAGGAGGCCAGGGGCGGACATAATGAGCAGTTCTTC. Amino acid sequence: CASSQEARGGHNEQFF.

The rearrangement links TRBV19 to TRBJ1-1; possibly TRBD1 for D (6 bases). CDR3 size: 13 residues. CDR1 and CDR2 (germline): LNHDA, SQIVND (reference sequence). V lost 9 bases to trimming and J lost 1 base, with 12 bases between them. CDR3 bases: TGTGCCAGCTTCACGGGGGCGAACACTGAAGCTTTCTTT. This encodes CASFTGANTEAFF.

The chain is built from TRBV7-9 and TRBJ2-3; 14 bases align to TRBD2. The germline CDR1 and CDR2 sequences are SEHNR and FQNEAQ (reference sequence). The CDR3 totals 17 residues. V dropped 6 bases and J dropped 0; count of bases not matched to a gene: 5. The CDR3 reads CASRRTSGGTSTDTQYF. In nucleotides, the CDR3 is TGTGCCAGCAGGCGGACTAGCGGGGGGACTAGCACAGATACGCAGTATTTT.